This is a list of T cell receptor beta chains from one sample in a study of blood T cell repertoires in COVID-19. Sequencing was performed with immunoSEQ multiplex PCR; in TCRdb, only in-frame clones are kept and a portion is missing. Of under 200,000 clones in the sample, over 65% were seen once. The source material was PBMCs or T cells enriched from blood (not recorded which). The origin of the receptors is a woman aged 50 to 60 who had recovered from COVID-19. CDR3s include the opening cysteine and the closing phenylalanine or tryptophan. A D gene is named only where the DNA matches it firmly. Not all rows give a size; the values are once, few, many and, for expanded clones, a class.

TRBV7-9	NA	NA	TRBJ1-3	TGTGCCAGCAGCTCCCGGAGCTCTGGAAACACCATATATTTT	CASSSRSSGNTIYF
TRBV9	NA	TRBD1	TRBJ1-1	TGTGCCAGCAGCGTAGGGACAGGGGGCGCGTACACTGAAGCTTTCTTT	CASSVGTGGAYTEAFF
TRBV12-5	NA	TRBD1	TRBJ1-1	TGTGCTAGTGCCCCAATATATGGGGACAGCTCGGTCCCTGAAGCTTTCTTT	CASAPIYGDSSVPEAFF
TRBV2	NA	NA	TRBJ1-5	TGTGCCAGCAGTGGACAGGAAAATCAGCCCCAGCATTTT	CASSGQENQPQHF
TRBV11-2	NA	NA	TRBJ1-1	TGTGCCAGCAGCGTGAACAGGGTGAACACTGAAGCTTTCTTT	CASSVNRVNTEAFF
TRBV5-1	NA	TRBD1	TRBJ2-3	TGCGCCAGCAGCTTGGGGACAGGGGGAACAGATACGCAGTATTTT	CASSLGTGGTDTQYF
TRBV27	NA	NA	TRBJ1-1	TGTGCCAGCAGTTCCCCACAGGGGAACACTGAAGCTTTCTTT	CASSSPQGNTEAFF
TRBV19	NA	NA	TRBJ1-3	TGTGCCGGCCCAAACACCATATATTTT	CAGPNTIYF
TRBV3-1/TRBV3-2	NA	TRBD1	TRBJ2-5	TGTGCCAGCAGTCCGACAGGGCAAGAGACCCAGTACTTC	CASSPTGQETQYF
TRBV18	NA	NA	TRBJ1-2	TGTGCCAGCTCACCACCGTGGGCAGGGGACTATGGCTACACCTTC	CASSPPWAGDYGYTF
TRBV3-1/TRBV3-2	NA	TRBD1	TRBJ1-5	TGTGCCAGCAGCCGGGACAGAAATCAGCCCCAGCATTTT	CASSRDRNQPQHF
TRBV30	NA	NA	TRBJ1-2	TGTGCCTGGAGTGTACAGCAGGGAGGGGGCTACACCTTC	CAWSVQQGGGYTF
TRBV27	once	TRBD2	TRBJ2-5	TGTGCCAGCAGTTTCACGGGGGGGACCCAGTACTTC	CASSFTGGTQYF
TRBV28	few	NA	TRBJ1-5	TGTGCCAGCAGTGATACAGGGTTAAGGCGGGTCTTT	CASSDTGLRRVF
TRBV28	NA	TRBD1	TRBJ2-1	TGTGCCAGCAGTTACCCCGGGACAGCCTCGTTCTTC	CASSYPGTASFF
TRBV6-5	NA	NA	TRBJ2-1	TGTGCCAGCAGCCCAGAAGGGGGGGCTGGGAATGAGCAGTTCTTC	CASSPEGGAGNEQFF
TRBV30	NA	TRBD2	TRBJ2-1	TGTGCCTGGAGCCTAGCGGGGAGCCCCCTGAATGAGCAGTTCTTC	CAWSLAGSPLNEQFF
TRBV11-3	NA	NA	TRBJ1-4	TGTGCCAGCAGGGCCCAGGGAAGTGAAAAACTGTTTTTT	CASRAQGSEKLFF
TRBV5-6	NA	TRBD1	TRBJ1-2	TGTGCCAGCAGCTGGCGGACAGGGGGCGTGCTTGGCTACACCTTC	CASSWRTGGVLGYTF
TRBV2	NA	NA	TRBJ1-5	TGTGCCAGCAGTGAAATTGAGGGAGATCAGCCCCAGCATTTT	CASSEIEGDQPQHF
TRBV6-5	NA	TRBD1	TRBJ1-2	TGTGCCAGCACCTCGAGGGACAGGGCAAACTATGGCTACACCTTC	CASTSRDRANYGYTF
TRBV10-3	NA	NA	TRBJ1-4	TGTGCCATCAGCGCGGGGGGCGGCGAAAAACTGTTTTTT	CAISAGGGEKLFF
TRBV7-9	NA	TRBD1	TRBJ2-5	TGTGCCAGCAGCTTAGTTTACGGGGACAGAGAGACCCAGTACTTC	CASSLVYGDRETQYF